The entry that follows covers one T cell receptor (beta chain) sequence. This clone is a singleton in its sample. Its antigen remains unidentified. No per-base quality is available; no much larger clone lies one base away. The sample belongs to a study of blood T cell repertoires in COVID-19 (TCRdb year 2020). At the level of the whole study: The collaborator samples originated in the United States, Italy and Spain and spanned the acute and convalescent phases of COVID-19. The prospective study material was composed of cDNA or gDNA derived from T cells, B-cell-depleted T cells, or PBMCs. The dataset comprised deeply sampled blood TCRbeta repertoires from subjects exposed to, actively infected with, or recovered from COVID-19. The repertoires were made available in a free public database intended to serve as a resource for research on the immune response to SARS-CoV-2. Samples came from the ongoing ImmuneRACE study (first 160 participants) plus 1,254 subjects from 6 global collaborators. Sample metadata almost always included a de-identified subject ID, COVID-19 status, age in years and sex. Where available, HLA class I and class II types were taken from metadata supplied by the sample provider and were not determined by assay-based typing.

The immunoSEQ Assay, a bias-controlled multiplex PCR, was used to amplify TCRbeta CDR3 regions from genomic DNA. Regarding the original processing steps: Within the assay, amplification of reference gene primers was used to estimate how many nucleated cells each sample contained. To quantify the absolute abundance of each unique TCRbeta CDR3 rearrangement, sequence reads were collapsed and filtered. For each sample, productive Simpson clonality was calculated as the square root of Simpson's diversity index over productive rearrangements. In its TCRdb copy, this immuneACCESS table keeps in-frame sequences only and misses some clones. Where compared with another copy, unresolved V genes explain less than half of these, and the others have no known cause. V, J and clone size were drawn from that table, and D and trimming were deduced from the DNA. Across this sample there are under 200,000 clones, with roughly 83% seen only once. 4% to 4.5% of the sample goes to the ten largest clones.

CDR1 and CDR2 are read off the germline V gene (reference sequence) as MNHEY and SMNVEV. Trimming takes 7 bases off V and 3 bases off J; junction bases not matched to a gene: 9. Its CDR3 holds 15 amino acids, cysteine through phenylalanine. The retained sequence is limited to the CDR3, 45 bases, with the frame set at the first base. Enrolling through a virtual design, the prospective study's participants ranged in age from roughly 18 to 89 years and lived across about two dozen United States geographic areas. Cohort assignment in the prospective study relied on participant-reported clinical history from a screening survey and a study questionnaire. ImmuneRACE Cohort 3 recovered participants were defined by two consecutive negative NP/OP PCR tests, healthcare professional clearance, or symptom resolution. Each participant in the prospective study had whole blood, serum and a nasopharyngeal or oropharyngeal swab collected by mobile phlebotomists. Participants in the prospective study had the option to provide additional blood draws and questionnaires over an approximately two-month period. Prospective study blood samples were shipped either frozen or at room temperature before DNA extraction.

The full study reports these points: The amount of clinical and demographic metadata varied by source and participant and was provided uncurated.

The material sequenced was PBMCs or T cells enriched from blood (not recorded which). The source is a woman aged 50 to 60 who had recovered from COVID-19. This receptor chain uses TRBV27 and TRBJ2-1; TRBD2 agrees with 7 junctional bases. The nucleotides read TGTGCCAGCAAGGGACTAAAGAGCGGCTACAATGAGCAGTTCTTC. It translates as CASKGLKSGYNEQFF.